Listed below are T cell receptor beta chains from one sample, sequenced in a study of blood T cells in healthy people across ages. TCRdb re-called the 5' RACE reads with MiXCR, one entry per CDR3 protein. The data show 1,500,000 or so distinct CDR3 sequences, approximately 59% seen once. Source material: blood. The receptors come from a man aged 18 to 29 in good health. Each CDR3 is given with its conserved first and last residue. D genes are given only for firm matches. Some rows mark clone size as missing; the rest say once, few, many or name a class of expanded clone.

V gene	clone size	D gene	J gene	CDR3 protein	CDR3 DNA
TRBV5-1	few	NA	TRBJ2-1	CASSSGLQYNEQFF	TGCGCCAGCAGCTCGGGACTTCAATACAATGAGCAGTTCTTC
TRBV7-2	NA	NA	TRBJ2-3	CASSPGLGPNTQYF	TGTGCCAGCAGCCCCGGACTGGGCCCAAATACGCAGTATTTT
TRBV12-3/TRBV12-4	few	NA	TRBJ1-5	CASSDHGGSQPQHF	TGTGCCAGCAGTGACCATGGAGGAAGTCAGCCCCAGCATTTT
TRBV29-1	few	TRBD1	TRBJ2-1	CSVGGQGAVDEQFF	TGCAGCGTTGGGGGGCAGGGGGCGGTTGATGAGCAGTTCTTC
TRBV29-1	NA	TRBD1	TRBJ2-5	CSAAKGARETQYF	TGCAGCGCCGCCAAGGGGGCGCGAGAGACCCAGTACTTC
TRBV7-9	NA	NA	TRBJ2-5	CASSQDLAQETQYF	TGTGCCAGTAGCCAAGATCTGGCCCAAGAGACCCAGTACTTC
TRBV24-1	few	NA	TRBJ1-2	CATSSSQASYGYTF	TGTGCCACCAGTTCTTCGCAGGCGAGCTATGGCTACACCTTC
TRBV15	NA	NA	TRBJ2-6	CATRTPSGANVLTF	TGTGCCACCAGAACGCCCTCTGGGGCCAACGTCCTGACTTTC
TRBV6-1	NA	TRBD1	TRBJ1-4	CASRITQGANEKLFF	TGTGCCAGCAGGATAACCCAGGGGGCTAATGAAAAACTGTTTTTT
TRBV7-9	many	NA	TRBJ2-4	CASSLGGLAKNIQYF	TGTGCCAGCAGCTTAGGGGGTCTAGCCAAAAACATTCAGTACTTC
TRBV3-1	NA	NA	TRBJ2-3	CASSQEVTRTDTQYF	TGTGCCAGCAGCCAAGAGGTAACCCGCACAGATACGCAGTATTTT
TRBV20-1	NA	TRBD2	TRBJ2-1	CSAEGLAGIFNEQFF	TGCAGTGCTGAAGGACTAGCGGGAATCTTTAATGAGCAGTTCTTC
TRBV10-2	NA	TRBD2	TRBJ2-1	CASSELSGGATEQFF	TGCGCCAGCAGTGAGCTTAGCGGGGGGGCCACTGAGCAGTTCTTC